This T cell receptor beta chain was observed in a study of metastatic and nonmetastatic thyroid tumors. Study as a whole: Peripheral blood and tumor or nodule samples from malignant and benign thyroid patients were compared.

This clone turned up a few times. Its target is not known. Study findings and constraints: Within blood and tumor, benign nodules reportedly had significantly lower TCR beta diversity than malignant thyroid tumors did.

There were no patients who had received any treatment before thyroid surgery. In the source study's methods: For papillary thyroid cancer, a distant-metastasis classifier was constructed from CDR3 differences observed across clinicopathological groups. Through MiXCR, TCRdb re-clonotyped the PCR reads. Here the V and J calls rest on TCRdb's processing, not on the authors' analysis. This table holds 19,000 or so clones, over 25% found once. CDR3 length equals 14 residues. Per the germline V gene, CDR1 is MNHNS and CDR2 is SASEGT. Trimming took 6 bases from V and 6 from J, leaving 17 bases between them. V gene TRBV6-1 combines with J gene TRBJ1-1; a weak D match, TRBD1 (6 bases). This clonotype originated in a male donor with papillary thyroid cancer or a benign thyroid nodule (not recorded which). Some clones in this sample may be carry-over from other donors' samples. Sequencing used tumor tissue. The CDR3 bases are TGTGCCAGCAGGCCGGACAGAGAGATATCTGAAGCTTTCTTT. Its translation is CASRPDREISEAFF.